These 10 T cell receptor beta chains were all obtained from the same sample, sequenced in a study of cytomegalovirus exposure and HLA in healthy donors (dated by TCRdb to the late 2010s). Receptor libraries were prepared by the immunoSEQ multiplex PCR assay. For the multiplex PCR, a mixture combining 60 forward primers for TCR Vbeta segments and 13 reverse primers for TCR Jbeta segments was used. Drawn from immuneACCESS, this table holds only the in-frame rearrangements with V and J called that TCRdb kept. Clones are partly lost; checked studies trace under half to an unresolved V gene and leave the rest unexplained. This sample is represented by roughly 120,000 clones; around 73% of them were singletons. In total, the top ten clones hold about 4.4% of the sample. Sequenced input: PBMCs. The receptors were sampled from a man in his sixties in good health and CMV-seropositive.

The chain uses TRBV28 and TRBJ2-5, with TRBD1 matching 11 bases. The V and J ends lost 6 bases and 4 bases, in that order; junction bases with no gene match: 4. Germline CDR1 is MDHEN and CDR2 is SYDVKM. CDR3 length: 14 amino acids. CDR3 in amino acids: CASSWTGGLETQYF. The CDR3 DNA sequence: TGTGCCAGCAGCTGGACAGGGGGCCTAGAGACCCAGTACTTC.

This clone was seen more than once but under ten times. This CDR3 is also generated by other DNA sequences in the sample. The V gene is TRBV6-5, the J gene TRBJ2-7; TRBD1 might be the D (5 bases). The germline gives CDR1 MNHEY, CDR2 SVGAGI. The CDR3 has 13 residues. Between the trimmed V and J ends, which lost 5 bases and 1 base, there was a span of 9 bases. The CDR3, as DNA: TGTGCCAGCAGTCGGCAGGGATCCTACGAGCAGTACTTC. As protein: CASSRQGSYEQYF.

The chain is built from TRBV5-1 and TRBJ2-5; 8 bases map to TRBD2. The CDR3 covers 14 residues. Germline CDR1 is SGHRS and CDR2 is YFSETQ. With 3 bases clipped from V and 2 bases from J, the junction kept 3 bases outside the gene matches. The CDR3 protein is CASSSRGEQETQYF. The DNA for the CDR3 is TGCGCCAGCAGCTCGCGGGGGGAACAAGAGACCCAGTACTTC.

Only a few counts were recorded for this clone. The CDR3 DNA reads TGTGCTAGTGGTCTTCACGTAGACACTGAAGCTTTCTTT. This gives the protein CASGLHVDTEAFF. V is TRBV12-5 and J is TRBJ1-1, with unresolved D. The CDR3 length is 13 residues. CDR1 and CDR2 from the germline V gene are LGHNT and FRNRAP. The V gene lost 5 bases and the J gene lost 3 bases, with 10 bases spanning the gap.

The rearrangement joins TRBV6-1 to TRBJ1-5; D is possibly TRBD1 (5 bases). The CDR3 length is 14 residues. Germline lookup yields CDR1 MNHNS and CDR2 SASEGT. V shed 3 bases and J shed 5 bases, with 11 bases lying between them. The CDR3, as DNA: TGTGCCAGCAGTGAGCCCGGGGGTCATCAGCCCCAGCATTTT. Its translation: CASSEPGGHQPQHF.

V usage is TRBV9 and J usage is TRBJ1-1; D gene uncertain. Trimming stripped 4 bases from V and 3 bases from J, with 13 bases between. Germline V gene data show CDR1 as SGDLS and CDR2 as YYNGEE. The CDR3 sequence is 14 residues long. The DNA for the CDR3 is TGTGCCAGCAGCTCACAATCACAGCACACTGAAGCTTTCTTT. Translating gives CASSSQSQHTEAFF.

The chain couples TRBV27 to TRBJ2-7; 9 bases are a match to TRBD2. Germline assignment: CDR1 MNHEY and CDR2 SMNVEV (reference sequence). The CDR3 sequence is 15 residues long. With 9 bases clipped from V and 4 bases from J, the junction kept 13 bases outside the gene matches. CDR3 sequence reads: CASIPQGGGGYEQYF. The CDR3 coding sequence is TGTGCCAGTATACCACAGGGCGGGGGGGGATACGAGCAGTACTTC.

The V call is TRBV25-1, the J call TRBJ1-3; 8 nucleotides line up with TRBD1. Germline-derived CDR1 and CDR2 are MGHDK and SYGVNS. V lost 4 bases to trimming and J lost 3 bases; unmatched junction nucleotides: 8. The CDR3 covers 16 residues. For the CDR3, the DNA is TGTGCCAGCAGTGGATCGGACAGGGCATATGGAAACACCATATATTTT. Translation gives CASSGSDRAYGNTIYF.

This chain joins TRBV28 and TRBJ1-1, with D hard to call. Trimming left V 4 bases short and J 5 bases short, with 17 bases between. Looked up from germline, CDR1 is MDHEN and CDR2 is SYDVKM. The CDR3 covers 15 residues. For the CDR3, the DNA is TGTGCCAGCAGTTCCGCCGATTACAGTGGAACTGAAGCTTTCTTT. It is translated as CASSSADYSGTEAFF.

The genes are TRBV28 and TRBJ1-2, with unresolved D. Per germline, CDR1 MDHEN and CDR2 SYDVKM. The CDR3 is 12 residues long. Trimming stripped 3 bases from V and 4 bases from J, with 6 bases between. CDR3 protein: CASSFASYGYTF. CDR3 bases: TGTGCCAGCAGTTTCGCTAGCTATGGCTACACCTTC.